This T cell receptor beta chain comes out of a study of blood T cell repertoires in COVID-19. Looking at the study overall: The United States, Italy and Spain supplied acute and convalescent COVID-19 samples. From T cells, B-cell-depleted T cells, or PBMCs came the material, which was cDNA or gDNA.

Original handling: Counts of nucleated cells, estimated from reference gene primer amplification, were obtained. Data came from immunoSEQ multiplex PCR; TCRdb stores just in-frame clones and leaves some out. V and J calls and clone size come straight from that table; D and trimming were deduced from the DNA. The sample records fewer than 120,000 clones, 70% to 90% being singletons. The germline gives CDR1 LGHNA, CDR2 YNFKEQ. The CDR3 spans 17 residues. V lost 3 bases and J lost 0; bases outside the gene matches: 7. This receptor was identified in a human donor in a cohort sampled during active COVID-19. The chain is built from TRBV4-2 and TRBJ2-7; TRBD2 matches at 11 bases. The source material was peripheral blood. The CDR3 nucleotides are TGTGCCAGCAGCCATTCTCCCACTAGCGGGAGCTCCTACGAGCAGTACTTC. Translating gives CASSHSPTSGSSYEQYF.